The 23 T cell receptor beta chains below come from one sample, sequenced in a study of T cells in pancreatic ductal adenocarcinoma. Surgery without prior neoadjuvant therapy was the treatment of the selected pancreatic ductal adenocarcinoma patients. The table came from immunoSEQ multiplex PCR; TCRdb's copy has only in-frame clones and leaves some out. The profile covers around 94,000 clones, with 90% to 95% appearing a single time and roughly 3% taken by the ten largest. The sample consisted of PBMCs. These receptors all come from a human donor with pancreatic ductal adenocarcinoma.

The chain is built from TRBV28 and TRBJ2-5; 10 bases fit TRBD1. Germline loops: CDR1 MDHEN, CDR2 SYDVKM. CDR3 length equals 16 residues. V trimming: 5 bases; J trimming: 5 bases; junction bases outside the gene matches: 11. The CDR3 loop reads CASSPTRQGARETQYF. Written as DNA, the CDR3 is TGTGCCAGCAGTCCCACTCGACAGGGGGCGCGGGAGACCCAGTACTTC.

This clone was counted a single time. The rearrangement joins TRBV5-1 to TRBJ2-5; 7 positions agree with TRBD1. This CDR3 region has 15 residues. V trimming: 2 bases; J trimming: 2 bases; junction bases outside the gene matches: 6. Germline V lookup: CDR1 SGHRS, CDR2 YFSETQ. In DNA form, the CDR3 reads TGCGCCAGCAGCTTCGACAGGGTCGGTCAAGAGACCCAGTACTTC. Amino acids: CASSFDRVGQETQYF.

This clone was picked up one time. The CDR3 spells CASSPYRRLAGEQETQYF. CDR3 nucleotides: TGTGCCAGCAGTCCCTATCGACGACTAGCGGGGGAACAAGAGACCCAGTACTTC. V gene TRBV28 combines with J gene TRBJ2-5, with 12 bases aligning to TRBD2. The CDR3 is 18 residues long. The germline V gene encodes CDR1 MDHEN and CDR2 SYDVKM. Trimming cost V 5 bases and J 2 bases; bases outside gene matches: 12.

This chain connects TRBV5-1 to TRBJ2-7, with TRBD2 matching 9 bases. Germline V gives CDR1 SGHRS, CDR2 YFSETQ. The ends lost 4 bases at V and 2 bases at J; junction bases unmatched: 7. The CDR3 covers 15 residues. The CDR3 DNA reads as TGCGCCAGCAGCCCTACGCTAGCGGGAACCTACGAGCAGTACTTC. Encoded protein: CASSPTLAGTYEQYF. Combining the CDR3 with reference TRBV5-1 and TRBJ2-7 gives the whole variable domain KAGVTQTPRYLIKTRGQQVTLSCSPISGHRSVSWYQQTPGQGLQFLFEYFSETQRNKGNFPGRFSGRQFSNSRSEMNVSTLELGDSALYLCASSPTLAGTYEQYFGPGTRLTVT.

The chain employs TRBV5-6 and TRBJ1-5; D gene unclear. The CDR3 has 16 amino acids. The V gene's germline CDR1 is SGHDT and CDR2 YYEEEE. The ends were cut back, 3 bases at V and 3 bases at J, with 16 bases in the middle. DNA of the CDR3: TGTGCCAGCAGCTCCGAAGGGAGCGGAACCAATCAGCCCCAGCATTTT. It encodes CASSSEGSGTNQPQHF.

The V gene is TRBV19, the J gene TRBJ1-5, with D perhaps TRBD1 (5 bases). V was clipped by 9 bases and J by 4 bases, with 10 bases between them. In germline, CDR1 is LNHDA, CDR2 SQIVND (reference sequence). CDR3 length: 12 residues. In DNA, the CDR3 is TGTGCCAGCAGACAGTTTAATCAGCCCCAGCATTTT. Translated: CASRQFNQPQHF.

The chain employs TRBV4-2 and TRBJ2-7; 10 bases map to TRBD2. V was clipped by 1 base and J by 2 bases; unmatched bases: 5. The CDR3 extends over 16 amino acids. Germline V gene data show CDR1 as LGHNA and CDR2 as YNFKEQ. The CDR3 nucleotides are TGTGCCAGCAGCCAAGCGGTCGGACTAGCGGCCTACGAGCAGTACTTC. Translated, it gives CASSQAVGLAAYEQYF.

The chain combines TRBV7-3 with TRBJ2-1, with D tentatively TRBD1 (5 bases). Germline V gene lookup returns CDR1 SGHTA and CDR2 FQGTGA. The CDR3 contains 13 residues. Trimming left V 4 bases short and J 6 bases short, with 10 bases between. CDR3 amino acids: CASSSQGFNEQFF. The CDR3 DNA is TGTGCCAGCAGCTCGCAGGGTTTCAATGAGCAGTTCTTC.

This rearrangement joins TRBV6-5 to TRBJ2-7, with TRBD1 as a possible D gene (6 bases). Germline V gene lookup returns CDR1 MNHEY and CDR2 SVGAGI. This CDR3 has 13 amino acids. Between the trimmed V and J ends, which lost 6 bases and 6 bases, there was a span of 15 bases. CDR3 sequence: CASRGQRLGEQYF. The CDR3 DNA is TGTGCCAGCAGAGGACAGCGTCTGGGCGAGCAGTACTTC.

A remark on this clone: The sample has other DNA sequences that encode this CDR3 too. The chain uses TRBV30 and TRBJ2-5, with 7 nucleotides matching TRBD2. V lost 4 bases and J lost 4; bases outside the gene matches: 0. The CDR3 consists of 11 residues. CDR1 and CDR2 (germline): GTSNPN, SVGIG (reference sequence). CDR3 in amino acids: CAWTGGETQYF. Written as DNA, the CDR3 is TGTGCCTGGACGGGAGGAGAGACCCAGTACTTC.

V usage is TRBV4-1 and J usage is TRBJ2-7, with 8 bases fitting TRBD2. The CDR3 loop spans 17 amino acids. Germline values: CDR1 MGHRA, CDR2 YSYEKL. The junction had 8 bases not matched to a gene; V was cut back by 1 base and J by 0 bases. CDR3 in DNA: TGCGCCAGCAGCCAAGCCCCGACTAGCGAAAGCTCCTACGAGCAGTACTTC. Protein product: CASSQAPTSESSYEQYF.

The chain recombines TRBV10-3 with TRBJ1-3, with a possible D match to TRBD1 (5 bases). The CDR3 covers 14 residues. CDR1 is ENHRY and CDR2 is SYGVKD in the germline V gene. Trimming removed 5 bases from V and 4 bases from J, with 12 bases in between. DNA of the CDR3: TGTGCCATCAGTTCCAGGGAATACGGAAACACCATATATTTT. Translation: CAISSREYGNTIYF.

This rearrangement joins TRBV29-1 to TRBJ2-4; D is perhaps TRBD1 (6 bases). The V end lost 7 bases, the J end lost 2 bases, and 15 bases lay between the germline ends. The CDR3 is 14 residues long. Per the germline V gene, CDR1 is SQVTM and CDR2 is ANQGSEA. The CDR3, as DNA: TGCAGCGCTATGCAGGGGATGACCAAAAACATTCAGTACTTC. This translates into CSAMQGMTKNIQYF.

The chain is built from TRBV28 and TRBJ2-7; 7 bases map to TRBD2. Losses at the gene ends were 5 bases for V and 6 bases for J; bases not matched to a gene: 7. Germline V CDR1 and CDR2: MDHEN, SYDVKM. CDR3 length equals 13 residues. CDR3 DNA: TGTGCCAGCAGTACCCGGGGACTATCCGAGCAGTACTTC. This encodes CASSTRGLSEQYF.

This chain links TRBV7-2 with TRBJ2-3, with 9 positions matching TRBD2. The V gene's germline CDR1 is SGHTA and CDR2 FQGNSA. The length of the CDR3 is 17 residues. Losses at the gene ends were 1 base for V and 5 bases for J; bases not matched to a gene: 10. The CDR3 loop reads CASSLVVAGGHIDTQYF. The DNA of the CDR3 is TGTGCCAGCAGCTTAGTGGTGGCGGGAGGGCATATAGATACGCAGTATTTT.

As for this clone: The junction departs from germline at one end; a sequencing error may be responsible. The V gene is TRBV7-9, the J gene TRBJ1-1; 8 bases are shared with TRBD1. Germline CDR1 reads SEHNR; CDR2 reads FQNEAQ (reference sequence). The CDR3 length is 14 residues. The CDR3 region is CASSPRQGNSEAFF. The CDR3 nucleotides are TGTGCCAGCAGCCCTAGACAGGGGAACTCTGAAGCTTTCTTT.

V gene TRBV2 combines with J gene TRBJ2-7; D is perhaps TRBD2 (5 bases). Germline CDR1 reads SNHLY; CDR2 reads FYNNEI. There are 13 residues in the CDR3. Trimming pared 4 bases from V and 6 bases from J, leaving 13 bases between. CDR3 in DNA: TGTGCCAGCAGTGGGTCGGGGTTTGGCGAGCAGTACTTC. As protein: CASSGSGFGEQYF.

This rearrangement joins TRBV10-3 to TRBJ2-5; D is possibly TRBD2 (6 bases). Germline V gene sequence: CDR1 ENHRY, CDR2 SYGVKD. CDR3 size: 15 residues. Trimming removed 3 bases from V and 5 bases from J, with 16 bases in between. CDR3 nucleotides: TGTGCCATCAGTGAAGGGACTTTCCCAGGGGAGACCCAGTACTTC. Its protein product is CAISEGTFPGETQYF.

The DNA of the CDR3 is TGTGCCAGCAGGGGCGGCGGGAGGAACGGGGAGCTGTTTTTT. It translates to CASRGGGRNGELFF. The V and J genes are TRBV27 and TRBJ2-2, with TRBD2 matching over 8 bases. Germline V CDR1 and CDR2: MNHEY, SMNVEV (reference sequence). The CDR3 sequence is 14 residues long. V shed 6 bases, J shed 7 bases, and the junction held 7 bases outside the gene matches.

This chain joins TRBV14 and TRBJ2-7; tentative D call: TRBD2 (6 bases). V lost 2 bases and J lost 2, with 10 bases in between. Germline V lookup: CDR1 SGHDN, CDR2 FVKESK. The CDR3 covers 14 residues. CDR3 nucleotide sequence: TGTGCCAGCAGCCAACTTGGAGGGCCCTACGAGCAGTACTTC. This translates into CASSQLGGPYEQYF.

The chain links TRBV10-3 to TRBJ2-5, with D tentatively TRBD2 (5 bases). V was clipped by 2 bases and J by 4 bases, with 14 bases between them. Per germline, CDR1 ENHRY and CDR2 SYGVKD. CDR3 size: 15 residues. The CDR3, as DNA: TGTGCCATCAGTGAGACCCTCGGCGAGGGAGAGACCCAGTACTTC. It specifies CAISETLGEGETQYF.

This rearrangement joins TRBV27 to TRBJ2-3, with unresolved D. Germline CDR1 MNHEY, CDR2 SMNVEV (reference sequence). The CDR3 is made up of 16 amino acids. With 6 bases removed from V and 0 bases from J, the gap between germline ends came to 16 bases. The CDR3 DNA reads TGTGCCAGCAGCGGCCTGCGCGGTCCTAGCACAGATACGCAGTATTTT. Encoded protein: CASSGLRGPSTDTQYF.

The chain combines TRBV28 with TRBJ2-2; possible D gene TRBD1, 5 bases. Germline lookup yields CDR1 MDHEN and CDR2 SYDVKM. The germline V and J ends were trimmed by 5 bases and 5 bases, with 12 bases remaining between them. The CDR3 runs to 14 residues. CDR3 DNA: TGTGCCAGCAGTCAGGGCGATCGGACCGGGGAGCTGTTTTTT. This translates into CASSQGDRTGELFF.